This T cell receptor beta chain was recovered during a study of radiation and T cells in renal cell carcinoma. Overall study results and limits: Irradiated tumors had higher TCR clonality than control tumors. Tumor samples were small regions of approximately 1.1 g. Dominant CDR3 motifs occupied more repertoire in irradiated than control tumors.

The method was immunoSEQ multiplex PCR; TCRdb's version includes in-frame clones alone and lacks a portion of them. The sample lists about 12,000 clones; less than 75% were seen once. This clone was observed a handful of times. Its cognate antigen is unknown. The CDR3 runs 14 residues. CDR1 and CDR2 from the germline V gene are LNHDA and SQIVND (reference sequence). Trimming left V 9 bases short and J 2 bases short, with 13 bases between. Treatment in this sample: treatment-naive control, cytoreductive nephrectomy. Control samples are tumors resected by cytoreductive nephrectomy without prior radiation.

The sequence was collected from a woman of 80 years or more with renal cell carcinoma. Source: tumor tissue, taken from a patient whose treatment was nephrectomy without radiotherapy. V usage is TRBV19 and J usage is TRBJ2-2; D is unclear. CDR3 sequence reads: CASHPQGNTGELFF. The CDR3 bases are TGTGCCAGCCACCCTCAAGGAAACACCGGGGAGCTGTTTTTT.